The clone carrying this T cell receptor (beta chain) came up a few times. Its antigen is not identified. Only in-frame clones appear in the TCRdb table, and some are missing; sequencing was by immunoSEQ multiplex PCR. There are just under 60,000 clones in the sample; just over 75% occur only once, and less than 4% lies in the top ten. These data come from a study of radiotherapy plus CTLA-4 blockade in lung cancer. Across the whole study: The study recorded objective responses in roughly 18% of patients and disease control in 31%.

This CDR3 is 13 amino acids long. The V end lost 1 base, the J end lost 7 bases, and 8 bases lay between the germline ends. The germline CDR1 and CDR2 sequences are MGHRA and YSYEKL. General study points: Among blood TCR repertoires after radiotherapy plus ipilimumab, tumor-derived clones expanded.

The clonotype was recovered from a human donor with non-small cell lung cancer who had a partial response to radiotherapy plus ipilimumab. The V and J genes are TRBV4-1 and TRBJ2-1; D may be TRBD1 (5 bases). Material: peripheral blood, obtained from a patient treated with radiotherapy plus ipilimumab. This CDR3 is CASSQGGGNEQFF. The CDR3 DNA sequence: TGCGCCAGCAGCCAAGGGGGCGGAAATGAGCAGTTCTTC.